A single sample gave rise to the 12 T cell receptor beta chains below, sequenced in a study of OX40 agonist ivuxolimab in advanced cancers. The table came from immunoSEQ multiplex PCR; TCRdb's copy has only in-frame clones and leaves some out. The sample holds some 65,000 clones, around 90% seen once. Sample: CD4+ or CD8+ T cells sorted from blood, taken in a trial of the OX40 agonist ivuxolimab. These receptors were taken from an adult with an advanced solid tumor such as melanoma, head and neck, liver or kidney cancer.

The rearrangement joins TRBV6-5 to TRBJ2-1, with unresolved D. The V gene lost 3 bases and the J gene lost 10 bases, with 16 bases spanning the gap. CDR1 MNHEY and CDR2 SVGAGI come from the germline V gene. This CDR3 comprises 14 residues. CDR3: CASSYKWVGREQFF. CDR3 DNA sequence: TGTGCCAGCAGTTATAAGTGGGTGGGTCGCGAGCAGTTCTTC.

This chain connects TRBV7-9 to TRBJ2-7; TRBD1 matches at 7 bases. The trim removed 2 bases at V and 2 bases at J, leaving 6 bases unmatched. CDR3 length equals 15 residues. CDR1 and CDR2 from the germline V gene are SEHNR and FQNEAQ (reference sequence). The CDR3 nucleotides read TGTGCCAGCAGCTTATTACAGGGGCCTACCTACGAGCAGTACTTC. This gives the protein CASSLLQGPTYEQYF.

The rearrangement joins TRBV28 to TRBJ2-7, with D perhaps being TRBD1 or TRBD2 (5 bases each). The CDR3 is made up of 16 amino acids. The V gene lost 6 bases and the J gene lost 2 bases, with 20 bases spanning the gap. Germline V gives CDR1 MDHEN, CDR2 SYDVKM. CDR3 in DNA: TGTGCCAGCAGGGGACCGGGCAGAATAGCCACCTACGAGCAGTACTTC. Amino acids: CASRGPGRIATYEQYF.

CDR3 DNA: TGTGCCAGTAGTACCCCCCGGGGGAGCGGCTACGAGCAGTACTTC. Protein product: CASSTPRGSGYEQYF. J is TRBJ2-7 and V is TRBV19, with D perhaps matching TRBD2 (6 bases). CDR1 LNHDA and CDR2 SQIVND come from the germline V gene (reference sequence). V gave up 4 bases and J gave up 3 bases, with 16 bases separating them. CDR3 size: 15 residues.

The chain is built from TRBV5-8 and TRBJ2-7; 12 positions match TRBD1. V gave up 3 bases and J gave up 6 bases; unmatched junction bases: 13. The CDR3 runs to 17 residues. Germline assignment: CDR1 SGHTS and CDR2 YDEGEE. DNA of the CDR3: TGTGCCAGCAGCTCACTCCGAGCGGGGACAGGGGGCATCGAGCAGTACTTC. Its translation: CASSSLRAGTGGIEQYF.

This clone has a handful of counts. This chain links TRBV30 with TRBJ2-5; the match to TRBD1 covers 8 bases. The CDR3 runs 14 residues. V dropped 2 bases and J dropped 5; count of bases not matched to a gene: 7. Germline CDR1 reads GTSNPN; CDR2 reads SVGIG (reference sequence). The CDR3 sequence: CAWSPPGGWETQYF. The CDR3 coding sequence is TGTGCCTGGAGTCCACCAGGGGGCTGGGAGACCCAGTACTTC. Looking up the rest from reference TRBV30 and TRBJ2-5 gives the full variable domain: SQTIHQWPATLVQPVGSPLSLECTVEGTSNPNLYWYRQAAGRGLQLLFYSVGIGQISSEVPQNLSASRPQDRQFILSSKKLLLSDSGFYLCAWSPPGGWETQYFGPGTRLLVL.

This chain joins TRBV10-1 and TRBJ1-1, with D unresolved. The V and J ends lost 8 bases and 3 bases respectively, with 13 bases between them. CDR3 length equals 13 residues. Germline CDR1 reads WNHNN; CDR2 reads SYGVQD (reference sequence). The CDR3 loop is CASSMTPDTEAFF. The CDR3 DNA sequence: TGCGCCAGCTCAATGACCCCGGACACTGAAGCTTTCTTT.

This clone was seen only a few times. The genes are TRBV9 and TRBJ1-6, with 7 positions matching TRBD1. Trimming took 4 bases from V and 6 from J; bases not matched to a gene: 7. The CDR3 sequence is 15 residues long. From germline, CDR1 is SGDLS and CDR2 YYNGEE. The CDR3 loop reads CASSSRTGINSPLHF. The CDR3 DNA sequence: TGTGCCAGCAGCTCGCGGACAGGAATTAATTCACCCCTCCACTTT.

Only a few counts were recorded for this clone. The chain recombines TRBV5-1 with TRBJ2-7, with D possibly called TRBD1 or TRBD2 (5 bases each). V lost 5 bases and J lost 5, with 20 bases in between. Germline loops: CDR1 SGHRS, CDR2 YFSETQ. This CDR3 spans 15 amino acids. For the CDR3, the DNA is TGCGCCAGCAGTCGGTCCGGGACCAGAGCCAACGAGCAGTACTTC. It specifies CASSRSGTRANEQYF.

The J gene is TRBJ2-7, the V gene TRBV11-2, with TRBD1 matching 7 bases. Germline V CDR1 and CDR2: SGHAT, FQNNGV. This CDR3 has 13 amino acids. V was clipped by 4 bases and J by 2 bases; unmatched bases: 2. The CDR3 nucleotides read TGTGCCAGCAGCTCCGACAGGGCCTACGAGCAGTACTTC. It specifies CASSSDRAYEQYF.

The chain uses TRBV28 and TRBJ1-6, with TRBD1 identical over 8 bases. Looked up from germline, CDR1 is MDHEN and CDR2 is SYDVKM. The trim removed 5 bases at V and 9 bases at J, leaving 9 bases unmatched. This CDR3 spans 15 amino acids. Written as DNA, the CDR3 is TGTGCCAGCAGTCCGAAGACAGGGGTGAGTTCACCCCTCCACTTT. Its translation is CASSPKTGVSSPLHF.

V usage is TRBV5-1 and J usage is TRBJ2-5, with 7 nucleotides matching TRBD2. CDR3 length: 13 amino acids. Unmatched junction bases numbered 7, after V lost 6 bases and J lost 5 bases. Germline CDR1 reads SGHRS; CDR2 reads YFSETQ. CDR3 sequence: CASKGGLVETQYF. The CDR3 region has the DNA TGCGCCAGCAAGGGTGGACTAGTCGAGACCCAGTACTTC. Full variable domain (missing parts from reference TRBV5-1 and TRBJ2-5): KAGVTQTPRYLIKTRGQQVTLSCSPISGHRSVSWYQQTPGQGLQFLFEYFSETQRNKGNFPGRFSGRQFSNSRSEMNVSTLELGDSALYLCASKGGLVETQYFGPGTRLLVL.